This T cell receptor (beta chain) originates from a study of blood T cell repertoires in COVID-19. Across the study: Whether acute or convalescent, the COVID-19 samples came from the United States, Italy and Spain. PBMCs, B-cell-depleted T cells, or T cells provided the cDNA or gDNA that made up the material.

Sequenced by immunoSEQ multiplex PCR; TCRdb stores in-frame clones only, minus some. The sample lists 120,000 to 150,000 clones, around three quarters seen once, with about an eighth in the top ten. V dropped 10 bases and J dropped 8; count of bases not matched to a gene: 14. The length of the CDR3 is 16 residues. From germline, CDR1 is SNHLY and CDR2 FYNNEI. The receptor was isolated from a man older than 75 with acute or convalescent COVID-19. Sequences were obtained from peripheral blood. The chain uses TRBV2 and TRBJ2-2; 12 nucleotides align to TRBD2. The CDR3 is CATGLAGLTGSGELFF. As DNA, the CDR3 is TGTGCCACTGGACTAGCGGGGCTCACCGGATCTGGGGAGCTGTTTTTT.